The 21 T cell receptor beta chains reported below all come from one sample, sequenced in a study of OX40 agonist ivuxolimab in advanced cancers. Repertoires were generated with immunoSEQ multiplex PCR, while TCRdb's copy carries only in-frame clones and drops some. The table includes approximately 30,000 clones, approximately 89% detected once. The sequencing used CD4+ or CD8+ T cells sorted from blood, collected in a trial of the OX40 agonist ivuxolimab. Receptors originate from an adult with an advanced solid tumor such as melanoma, head and neck, liver or kidney cancer.

The chain recombines TRBV5-8 with TRBJ2-3; perhaps TRBD1 as D (6 bases). The CDR3 is 13 residues long. Germline values: CDR1 SGHTS, CDR2 YDEGEE. With 4 bases removed from V and 5 bases from J, the gap between germline ends came to 11 bases. CDR3 bases: TGTGCCAGCAGCCGGCAGGGGAAAGATACGCAGTATTTT. It is translated as CASSRQGKDTQYF.

The chain carries TRBV5-4 and TRBJ1-1, with TRBD1 as a possible D gene (5 bases). This CDR3 has 14 residues. The germline V and J ends were trimmed by 5 bases and 4 bases, with 15 bases remaining between them. CDR1 is SGHNT and CDR2 is YYREEE in the germline V gene (reference sequence). The CDR3 nucleotides read TGTGCCAGCAGTAAGACGGAGAGGGGCACTGAAGCTTTCTTT. Protein: CASSKTERGTEAFF.

CDR3 sequence (DNA): TGTGCTAGTGGCCCTGGGACTACGGGATGGGAGACCCAGTACTTC. This translates into CASGPGTTGWETQYF. This rearrangement joins TRBV12-5 to TRBJ2-5; 7 positions agree with TRBD2. With 6 bases clipped from V and 5 bases from J, the junction kept 12 bases outside the gene matches. Germline CDR1 reads LGHNT; CDR2 reads FRNRAP. CDR3 length: 15 amino acids.

The rearrangement uses TRBV7-9 and TRBJ2-5, with D hard to call. Germline V gene data show CDR1 as SEHNR and CDR2 as FQNEAQ (reference sequence). The CDR3 has 12 amino acids. Trimming removed 7 bases from V and 1 base from J, with 7 bases in between. The CDR3 DNA reads TGTGCCAGCACCCTTCCCCAAGAGACCCAGTACTTC. Protein sequence: CASTLPQETQYF.

This chain joins TRBV10-2 and TRBJ1-6; 8 nucleotides match TRBD1. V lost 5 bases, J lost 9 bases, and 9 bases stayed unmatched. The germline V gene encodes CDR1 WSHSY and CDR2 SAAADI. The CDR3 length is 15 residues. In DNA, the CDR3 is TGCGCCAGCAGTCCAGGGGGCTCGGTGCGTTCACCCCTCCACTTT. This translates into CASSPGGSVRSPLHF.

The chain links TRBV7-2 to TRBJ1-6; a possible D gene is TRBD1 (5 bases). Germline CDR1 is SGHTA and CDR2 is FQGNSA. This CDR3 has 16 residues. Deletions cut 2 bases from V and 6 bases from J, with 14 bases between. The CDR3 DNA reads as TGTGCCAGCAGCTTAAACCGGCAGGGTAGTAATTCACCCCTCCACTTT. This sequence encodes CASSLNRQGSNSPLHF.

The chain is built from TRBV2 and TRBJ2-7; 12 bases agree with TRBD2. In germline, CDR1 is SNHLY, CDR2 FYNNEI. V shed 0 bases, J shed 7 bases, and the junction held 10 bases outside the gene matches. There are 17 residues in the CDR3. CDR3 DNA: TGTGCCAGCAGTGAAGCGGCCCGACTAGCGGGAGCGGGGGAGCAGTACTTC. It codes for CASSEAARLAGAGEQYF. The variable domain in full, completed from reference TRBV2 and TRBJ2-7, reads EPEVTQTPSHQVTQMGQEVILRCVPISNHLYFYWYRQILGQKVEFLVSFYNNEISEKSEIFDDQFSVERPDGSNFTLKIRSTKLEDSAMYFCASSEAARLAGAGEQYFGPGTRLTVT.

V usage is TRBV28 and J usage is TRBJ2-7, with D unresolved. V gave up 3 bases and J gave up 4 bases, with 16 bases separating them. Germline V gives CDR1 MDHEN, CDR2 SYDVKM. This CDR3 comprises 15 residues. The CDR3 nucleotides read TGTGCCAGCAGTTTGAGCGAAGTACTACTTTACGAGCAGTACTTC. Amino acids: CASSLSEVLLYEQYF.

The V gene is TRBV19, the J gene TRBJ2-1; 7 bases match TRBD2. Germline assignment: CDR1 LNHDA and CDR2 SQIVND (reference sequence). The CDR3 has 15 residues. V was pared by 5 bases and J by 1 base, with 5 bases of the junction left unmatched. The CDR3 protein is CASSPAGSSYNEQFF. The CDR3 DNA follows: TGTGCCAGTAGTCCAGCGGGAAGTTCCTACAATGAGCAGTTCTTC.

The V and J genes are TRBV27 and TRBJ2-3, with 8 bases identical to TRBD1. This CDR3 has 14 amino acids. J was trimmed by 3 bases and V by 7 bases; bases with no gene match: 6. The germline gives CDR1 MNHEY, CDR2 SMNVEV (reference sequence). CDR3 coding DNA: TGTGCCAGCATTAGGACAGGGTTAACAGATACGCAGTATTTT. It encodes CASIRTGLTDTQYF.

The genes are TRBV7-2 and TRBJ2-1; 7 bases are shared with TRBD2. Germline CDR1 and CDR2: SGHTA and FQGNSA. V trimming: 1 base; J trimming: 10 bases; junction bases outside the gene matches: 13. The CDR3 sequence is 16 residues long. CDR3 coding DNA: TGTGCCAGCAGCTTAGTCGTGGGAGGGCCTGGTCAGGAGCAGTTCTTC. Its protein is CASSLVVGGPGQEQFF.

CDR3 loop: CASSKVRGAGTEAFF. The CDR3 DNA is TGTGCCAGCAGCAAAGTCCGGGGGGCGGGCACTGAAGCTTTCTTT. The genes are TRBV21-1 and TRBJ1-1. TRBV21-1 has pseudogene status. The CDR3 is 15 amino acids.

This chain uses TRBV19 with TRBJ2-3; no firm D call. The CDR3 contains 14 residues. The V gene lost 7 bases and the J gene lost 6 bases, with 17 bases spanning the gap. CDR1 is LNHDA and CDR2 is SQIVND in the germline V gene (reference sequence). CDR3 DNA: TGTGCCAGTACCAAAGATCAAGCCTCGGATACGCAGTATTTT. Translation: CASTKDQASDTQYF.

This clone was found a few times. The chain recombines TRBV6-1 with TRBJ1-1; D may be TRBD1 (6 bases). Deletions cut 10 bases from V and 0 bases from J, with 15 bases between. The germline V gene has CDR1 MNHNS and CDR2 SASEGT. The CDR3 contains 14 residues. CDR3 sequence reads: CATQEDRLNTEAFF. The CDR3 DNA reads TGTGCCACCCAAGAGGACAGACTGAACACTGAAGCTTTCTTT.

This chain connects TRBV19 to TRBJ1-1; 11 nucleotides match TRBD1. V lost 6 bases and J lost 3; bases outside the gene matches: 3. Germline assignment: CDR1 LNHDA and CDR2 SQIVND (reference sequence). This CDR3 contains 14 residues. The CDR3 region is CASRDRGRDTEAFF. The DNA for the CDR3 is TGTGCCAGTAGGGACAGGGGGCGAGACACTGAAGCTTTCTTT.

The gene calls are TRBV7-8 and TRBJ2-5; unclear D gene. Trimming stripped 1 base from V and 3 bases from J, with 9 bases between. The CDR3 contains 14 residues. Germline CDR1 reads SGHVS; CDR2 reads FQNEAQ. For the CDR3, the DNA is TGTGCCAGCAGCTTAGGAAGCTCCAAAGAGACCCAGTACTTC. This sequence encodes CASSLGSSKETQYF. The full variable domain, rest sourced from reference TRBV7-8 and TRBJ2-5, is GAGVSQSPRYKVAKRGQDVALRCDPISGHVSLFWYQQALGQGPEFLTYFQNEAQLDKSGLPSDRFFAERPEGSVSTLKIQRTQQEDSAVYLCASSLGSSKETQYFGPGTRLLVL.

This clone came up once. The chain has TRBV9 and TRBJ1-2, with TRBD1 as a possible D gene (6 bases). This CDR3 has 13 amino acids. The V gene's germline CDR1 is SGDLS and CDR2 YYNGEE. Trimming cost V 3 bases and J 8 bases, with 14 bases left between them. This chain's CDR3 is CASSAHRQAGYTF. CDR3 bases: TGTGCCAGCAGCGCCCATCGACAGGCGGGCTACACCTTC.

The chain joins TRBV4-3 to TRBJ2-1; possible D gene TRBD2, 5 bases. The CDR3 covers 13 residues. Germline V gene data show CDR1 as LGHNA and CDR2 as YSLEER. Trimming took 4 bases from V and 3 from J, leaving 7 bases between them. The CDR3 DNA sequence: TGCGCCAGCAGCCCCGGAGGCTACAATGAGCAGTTCTTC. Its protein product is CASSPGGYNEQFF.

This clone has just one count. This chain connects TRBV5-6 to TRBJ1-6; possible D gene TRBD1, 6 bases. Trimming shortened V by 0 bases and J by 9 bases, and 13 bases separated the two germline ends. The CDR3 runs to 15 residues. The germline gives CDR1 SGHDT, CDR2 YYEEEE. The chain's CDR3 is CASSLEQGIGSPLHF. CDR3 DNA sequence: TGTGCCAGCAGCTTGGAGCAGGGGATAGGTTCACCCCTCCACTTT.

This clone has just a few counts. The chain employs TRBV9 and TRBJ2-7; 7 bases align to TRBD1. CDR3 length equals 15 residues. Losses at the gene ends were 0 bases for V and 2 bases for J; bases not matched to a gene: 5. Germline V gene lookup returns CDR1 SGDLS and CDR2 YYNGEE. The CDR3 here is CASSVEDQGAYEQYF. The CDR3 bases are TGTGCCAGCAGCGTAGAGGACCAGGGGGCCTACGAGCAGTACTTC.

This clone showed up just once. The chain has TRBV7-8 and TRBJ2-2; 7 bases align to TRBD2. Trimming cost V 1 base and J 4 bases; bases outside gene matches: 6. Germline-derived CDR1 and CDR2 are SGHVS and FQNEAQ. CDR3 size: 16 residues. CDR3 DNA: TGTGCCAGCAGCTTAGTCGGTGGGAGGGTCACCGGGGAGCTGTTTTTT. Amino acids: CASSLVGGRVTGELFF.